A selection of T cell receptor beta chains follows, all from one sample in a study of beta chain features in type 1 diabetes. The table came from immunoSEQ multiplex PCR; TCRdb's copy has only in-frame clones and leaves some out. The data show 95,000 to 150,000 clones, roughly 17% seen once. The sequencing sample was made of central memory CD4+ T cells from blood. The receptor set was obtained from a man aged 25-45 years with type 1 diabetes. Each CDR3 is given with its conserved first and last residue. The order of the fields is J gene, V gene, D gene, clone size, CDR3 DNA, CDR3 protein. The D gene is left open where the match is weak. Some rows mark clone size as missing; the rest say once, few, many or name a class of expanded clone.

TRBJ1-4,TRBV6-1,-,few,TGTGTCACCGAAGGACAGTGGACAGTCGGAGAAAAACTGTTTTTT,CVTEGQWTVGEKLFF
TRBJ2-1,TRBV7-9,-,-,TGTGCCAGCAGCTTAGTTCCTAGCTACTACAATGAGCAGTTCTTC,CASSLVPSYYNEQFF
TRBJ2-3,TRBV25-1,TRBD1,few,TGTGCCAGCAGTGAACTTGCCGCAGGGGGATCTAGCACAGATACGCAGTATTTT,CASSELAAGGSSTDTQYF
TRBJ2-3,TRBV5-4,TRBD2,many,TGTGCCAGCAGCCCGACTAGCGGGGGTCTGACAGATACGCAGTATTTT,CASSPTSGGLTDTQYF
TRBJ1-4,TRBV14,TRBD1,-,TGTGCCAGCAGCGCCTTACAGGGGGCGCGAGAAAAACTGTTTTTT,CASSALQGAREKLFF
TRBJ2-3,TRBV6-1,-,few,TGTGCCATCCTGTCCACAGTCACAGATACGCAGTATTTT,CAILSTVTDTQYF
TRBJ2-1,TRBV29-1,TRBD2,-,TGCAGCGTCACAGCGGGGTTTGAGCAGTTCTTC,CSVTAGFEQFF
TRBJ2-1,TRBV4-3,TRBD2,few,TGCGCCAGCAGCCAAGATGCGACTAGCGGGGGATCCGGTGAGCAGTTCTTC,CASSQDATSGGSGEQFF
TRBJ2-6,TRBV6-1,TRBD1,few,TGTGCCAGCAGTGGGACAGGGGCTGGGGCCAACGTCCTGACTTTC,CASSGTGAGANVLTF
TRBJ2-6,TRBV4-2,-,few,TGTGCCAGCACCACCAGGGACTCTGGGGCCAACGTCCTGACTTTC,CASTTRDSGANVLTF
TRBJ2-5,TRBV30,-,-,TGTGCCTGGACAACGGGGCTCGAGACCCAGTACTTC,CAWTTGLETQYF
TRBJ2-1,TRBV7-8,-,many,TGTGCCAGCAGCTTAGGGGCGGTTCTCTACAATGAGCAGTTCTTC,CASSLGAVLYNEQFF
TRBJ2-1,TRBV4-3,-,-,TGCGCCAGCAGCCAAGGTTACGGGGATCCCAATGAGCAGTTCTTC,CASSQGYGDPNEQFF
TRBJ1-2,TRBV5-1,TRBD1,few,TGCGCCAGCAGCGGGGACAGCTACTATGGCTACACCTTC,CASSGDSYYGYTF
TRBJ1-2,TRBV29-1,-,few,TGCAGCGTTGAGGGATTTAACTATGGCTACACCTTC,CSVEGFNYGYTF
TRBJ2-1,TRBV19,-,few,TGTGCCAGTAGTAGCGGGACGGCTACCTACAATGAGCAGTTCTTC,CASSSGTATYNEQFF
TRBJ2-7,TRBV28,TRBD2,-,TGTGCCAGCAGTTTATTCGGGGGGAGCTCCTACGAGCAGTACTTC,CASSLFGGSSYEQYF
TRBJ1-1,TRBV5-1,-,-,TGCGCCAGCAGGAGGGGGAATACTGAAGCTTTCTTT,CASRRGNTEAFF
TRBJ2-5,TRBV7-2,-,few,TGTGCCAGCAGCTTTACCGGGACTCTAGGAGGAGAGACCCAGTACTTC,CASSFTGTLGGETQYF
TRBJ2-1,TRBV4-3,-,few,TGCGCCAGCAGCCAAGAGGTATCCAATGAGCAGTTCTTC,CASSQEVSNEQFF
TRBJ2-5,TRBV9,-,few,TGTGCCAGCAGCGTAGAGGGGGTTTTGTTAGAGACCCAGTACTTC,CASSVEGVLLETQYF
TRBJ1-4,TRBV18,-,few,TGTGCCAGCTCACCACAGGCCCGCGGGGAAGAAGAACTGTTTTTT,CASSPQARGEEELFF